The present TCR beta chain was sequenced within a study of T cell responses to AZD1222 COVID-19 vaccine. For the study at large: Some second doses came at about 4 weeks and others at about 12 weeks; these were pooled.

The germline V gene has CDR1 LNHDA and CDR2 SQIVND (reference sequence). The CDR3 is 15 residues long. Deletions cut 0 bases from V and 1 base from J, with 8 bases between. TCRdb's table, derived via immunoSEQ multiplex PCR, lists solely in-frame clones and lacks some. Of about 140,000 clones in the sample, around 89% are singletons; the top ten hold 2.5% to 3.5%. Findings and caveats of the study: The sample set comprised mostly white British donors with more females, and clonal diversity was possibly underestimated. Once two AZD1222 doses were given, Spike-specific TCR breadth and depth went up.

Notes on this clone: Antigen: not known.

This chain links TRBV19 with TRBJ2-3; D not resolved. The TCR comes from an adult in good health. Sequences were derived from peripheral blood, sampled on day 0 of AZD1222 vaccination. DNA of the CDR3: TGTGCCAGTAGTATAGAAGGTAGGGGCACAGATACGCAGTATTTT. Its translation: CASSIEGRGTDTQYF.